This T cell receptor (beta chain) was documented in a study of T cell responses to AZD1222 COVID-19 vaccine. General study points: Researchers took repertoire samples only after the peak T cell response had come. Nearly half of spike-specific TCRs reportedly target unmutated variant regions. CD4 TCRs associated with vaccination spanned spike, dominating at 160-218 and 743-854.

Measured with immunoSEQ multiplex PCR; TCRdb has only the in-frame clones, and not every one. This sample has some 69,000 clones, with 65% to 90% found just once. This CDR3 comprises 14 residues. Per germline, CDR1 MNHEY and CDR2 SVGAGI. Trimming cost V 6 bases and J 6 bases, with 17 bases left between them. For this clone: The antigen is unknown.

The receptor's source is an adult in good health. The sequencing here drew on peripheral blood, taken on day 0 of AZD1222 vaccination. The chain combines TRBV6-5 with TRBJ1-1; possible D gene TRBD1, 6 bases. The CDR3 DNA is TGTGCCAGCAGCGGGACAAAACCCCGTCCTGAAGCTTTCTTT. Amino acids: CASSGTKPRPEAFF.